This T cell receptor (beta chain) derives from a study of Ad26.COV2.S vaccination and SARS-CoV-2 variants. The CDR3 has 16 amino acids. Trimming took off 7 bases at V and 0 bases at J, with 16 bases between the two ends. CDR1 is SGHTA, CDR2 FQGNSA, per germline. Sequencing was performed with immunoSEQ multiplex PCR; in TCRdb, only in-frame clones are kept and a portion is missing. The table includes about 680,000 clones, 70% to 90% detected once. Treatment of the sample: about 20 received Ad26.COV2.S at low or high dose, single or two shots; about 5 received placebo; per-sample allocation not given. Collection of the samples took place on day 63 after the first injection of vaccine or placebo.

The TCR comes from a person aged 18-60 years who received the Ad26.COV2.S COVID-19 vaccine or a placebo. This chain links TRBV7-2 with TRBJ2-1; D gene uncertain. This material consisted of peripheral blood, taken in a trial of Ad26.COV2.S vaccine versus placebo. The CDR3 DNA follows: TGTGCCAGCAAGTCTCTGCAGACCAGCTCCTACAATGAGCAGTTCTTC. This sequence encodes CASKSLQTSSYNEQFF.